This T cell receptor beta chain was sequenced during a study of monozygotic twins with inflammatory bowel disease (dated by TCRdb to about 2019). Broadly, across the study: The complete study included about 28 monozygotic twin pairs: 19 IBD-discordant Danish pairs and nine German pairs, of which four were IBD-concordant and five were IBD-discordant. The search for disease-associated traits relied mainly on comparing, within discordant pairs, IBD patients with their genetically identical healthy co-twins. Each individual had, on average, about 151 000 unique TCRalpha sequences and 181 000 unique TCRbeta sequences available for analysis.

Regarding this clonotype: Which antigen it targets is not known.

An approximately 2.5 ml peripheral blood sample was drawn into PAXgene tubes per donor and stored at -80°C. Without any T cell sorting, total RNA was extracted from whole blood using the PAXgene blood miRNA kit on an automated QIAcube. Peripheral blood from monozygotic twin pairs, either concordant or discordant for inflammatory bowel disease, underwent deep TCRalpha and TCRbeta repertoire profiling that used unique molecular barcoding. Smoking habits were recorded for all twin pairs, and individuals were classified as current, former or never smokers. Results and caveats for the whole study, not just this receptor: Fewer clonotypes were shared with other individuals by IBD patients than by healthy twins, most markedly in patients showing signs of disease activity. Concordant and discordant twins showed no difference in repertoire similarity, possibly because of limited statistical power. The results gave no support for a single strong signal or clonotype linked to IBD. Different T cell subtypes could not be distinguished in the analysis. Background noise and inter-individual variability may have been introduced into the repertoires by the differing immunosuppressive treatments among patients. A decrease in TCRbeta repertoire diversity, as measured by inverse Simpson index, was observed in IBD patients compared with their healthy co-twins.

Library prep was done by 5' RACE. Preparation of each TCR library used approximately 4,000 ng of total RNA. For each sample, cDNA synthesis was carried out in eight separate reactions using SMARTScribe reverse transcriptase. During cDNA synthesis, unique molecular identifiers containing a 6-nucleotide sample barcode were introduced by template switching. Two nested PCRs of about 16 and 10 cycles amplified the TCRalpha and TCRbeta cDNA, and bead purification followed each PCR. Before amplification, the cDNA was treated with uracil DNA-glycosylase and purified using the QIAquick PCR purification kit. The second PCR added Illumina TruSeq-compatible adapters along with sample-specific barcodes. Library quality and concentration were assessed using TapeStation and Qubit, and about 4.7 ng of each library was pooled. Sequencing of pooled libraries was carried out on an Illumina HiSeq2500 single-index Rapid Run using 2 x 100 bp reads and custom sequencing primers. The original methods were these. UMI-based consensus assembly with MiGEC version 1.2.6 was used to correct PCR and sequencing errors. MiXCR version 2.1.1 was used to carry out V(D)J alignment, clonotype assembly and CDR3 extraction. Gene usage, clonotype sharing and MAIT/NKT TCR abundance were normalised by analysing the top 1000, 10 000 and 20 000 clonotypes per sample. After downsampling to 27 000 UMIs, diversity was calculated as the inverse Simpson index using the vegan R package. Paired Mann-Whitney U tests on discordant twin pairs were used, with Benjamini-Hochberg multiple-testing correction. After reprocessing by TCRdb, each CDR3 protein sequence is one entry, and no DNA is given. These V and J calls derive from TCRdb rather than the authors' analysis. This sample's table has entries for approximately 420,000 distinct CDR3 sequences. The top ten clones comprise 2% to 3% of the sample.

The CDR3, cysteine through phenylalanine, is 15 amino acids long. No DNA is listed. Taken from the germline V gene, the CDR1 and CDR2 loops are SGDLS and YYNGEE. This receptor chain uses TRBV9 and TRBJ2-7; TCRdb outputs TRBD1, but without DNA this stays unchecked. This receptor was identified in a human donor with ulcerative colitis or Crohn's disease, or a healthy co-twin of an affected twin (not recorded which). Input material: blood. The CDR3 is CASSVGQGVSYEQYF.